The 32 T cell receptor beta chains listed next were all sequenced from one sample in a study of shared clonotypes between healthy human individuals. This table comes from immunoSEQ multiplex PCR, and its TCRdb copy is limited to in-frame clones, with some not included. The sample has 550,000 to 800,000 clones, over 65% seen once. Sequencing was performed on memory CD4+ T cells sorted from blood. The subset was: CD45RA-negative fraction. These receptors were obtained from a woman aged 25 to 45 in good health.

This chain's CDR3 is CASSTLLAGETDTQYF. In DNA form, the CDR3 reads TGTGCCAGCAGCACCTTACTAGCGGGAGAAACAGATACGCAGTATTTT. The V and J genes are TRBV5-4 and TRBJ2-3; 11 bases match TRBD2. The J segment lost 3 bases and the V segment lost 4 bases, leaving 7 bases of the junction unmatched. The CDR3 consists of 16 residues. Germline V CDR1 and CDR2: SGHNT, YYREEE (reference sequence). Full variable domain (remainder filled in from reference TRBV5-4 and TRBJ2-3): ETGVTQSPTHLIKTRGQQVTLRCSSQSGHNTVSWYQQALGQGPQFIFQYYREEENGRGNFPPRFSGLQFPNYSSELNVNALELDDSALYLCASSTLLAGETDTQYFGPGTRLTVL.

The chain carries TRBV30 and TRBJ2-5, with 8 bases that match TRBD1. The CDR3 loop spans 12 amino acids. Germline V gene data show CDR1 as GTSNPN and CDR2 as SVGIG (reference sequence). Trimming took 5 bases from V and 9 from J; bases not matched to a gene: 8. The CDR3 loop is CAWGQGRSSQYF. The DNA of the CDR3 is TGTGCCTGGGGACAGGGACGATCATCCCAGTACTTC.

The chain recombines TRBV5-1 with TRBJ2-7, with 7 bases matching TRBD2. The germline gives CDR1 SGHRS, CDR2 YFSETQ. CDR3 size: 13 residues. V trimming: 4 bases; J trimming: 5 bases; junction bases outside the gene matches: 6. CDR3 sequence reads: CASSGRLANEQYF. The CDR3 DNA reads TGCGCCAGCAGCGGGCGACTAGCCAACGAGCAGTACTTC.

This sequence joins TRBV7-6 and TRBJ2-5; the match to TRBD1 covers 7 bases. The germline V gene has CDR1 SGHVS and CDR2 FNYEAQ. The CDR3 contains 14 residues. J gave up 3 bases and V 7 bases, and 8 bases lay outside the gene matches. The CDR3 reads CASNKGTEKETQYF. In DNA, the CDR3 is TGTGCCAGCAACAAGGGGACAGAAAAAGAGACCCAGTACTTC.

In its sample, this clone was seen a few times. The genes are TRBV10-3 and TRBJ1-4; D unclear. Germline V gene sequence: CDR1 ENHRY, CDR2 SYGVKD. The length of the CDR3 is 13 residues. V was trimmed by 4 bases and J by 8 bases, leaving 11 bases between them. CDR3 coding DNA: TGTGCCATCAGTGGTCTGGGAGGCGAAAAACTGTTTTTT. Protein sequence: CAISGLGGEKLFF.

CDR3 sequence: CASSPTREPLYNEQFF. CDR3 in DNA: TGTGCCAGCAGTCCAACCCGGGAGCCGCTATACAATGAGCAGTTCTTC. The chain carries TRBV28 and TRBJ2-1; TRBD2 is a possible D gene (6 bases). The germline V and J ends were trimmed by 5 bases and 4 bases, with 18 bases remaining between them. Germline loops: CDR1 MDHEN, CDR2 SYDVKM. The CDR3 totals 16 residues.

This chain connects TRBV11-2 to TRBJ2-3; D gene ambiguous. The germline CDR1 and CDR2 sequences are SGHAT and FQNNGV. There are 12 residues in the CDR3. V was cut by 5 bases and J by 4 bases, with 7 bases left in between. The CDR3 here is CASSASSDTQYF. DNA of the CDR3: TGTGCCAGCAGCGCCAGTTCAGATACGCAGTATTTT.

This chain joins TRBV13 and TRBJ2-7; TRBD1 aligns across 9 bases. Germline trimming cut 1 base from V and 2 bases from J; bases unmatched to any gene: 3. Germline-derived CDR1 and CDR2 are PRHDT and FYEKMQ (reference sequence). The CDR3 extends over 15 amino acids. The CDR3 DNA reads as TGTGCCAGCAGCTTAGTAGGGACAGGGACCTACGAGCAGTACTTC. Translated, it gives CASSLVGTGTYEQYF. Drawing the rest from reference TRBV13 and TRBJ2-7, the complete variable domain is AAGVIQSPRHLIKEKRETATLKCYPIPRHDTVYWYQQGPGQDPQFLISFYEKMQSDKGSIPDRFSAQQFSDYHSELNMSSLELGDSALYFCASSLVGTGTYEQYFGPGTRLTVT.

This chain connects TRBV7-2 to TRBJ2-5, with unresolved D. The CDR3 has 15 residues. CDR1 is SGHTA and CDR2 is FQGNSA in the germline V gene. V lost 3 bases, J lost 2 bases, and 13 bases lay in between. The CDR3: CASSLGRVGQETQYF. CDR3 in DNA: TGTGCCAGCAGCTTGGGAAGAGTGGGGCAAGAGACCCAGTACTTC.

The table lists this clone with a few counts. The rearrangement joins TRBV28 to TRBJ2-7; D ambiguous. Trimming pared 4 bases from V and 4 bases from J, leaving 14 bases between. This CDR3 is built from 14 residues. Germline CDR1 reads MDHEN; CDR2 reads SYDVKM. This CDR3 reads CASSSGPEPYEQYF. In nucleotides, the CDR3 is TGTGCCAGCAGTTCCGGACCGGAGCCTTACGAGCAGTACTTC.

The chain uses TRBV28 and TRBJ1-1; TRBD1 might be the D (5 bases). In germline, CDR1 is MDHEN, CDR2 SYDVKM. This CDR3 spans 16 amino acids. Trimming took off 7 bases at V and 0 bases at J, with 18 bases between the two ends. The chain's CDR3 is CASTPQGVIMNTEAFF. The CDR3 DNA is TGTGCCAGCACCCCGCAGGGCGTCATCATGAACACTGAAGCTTTCTTT.

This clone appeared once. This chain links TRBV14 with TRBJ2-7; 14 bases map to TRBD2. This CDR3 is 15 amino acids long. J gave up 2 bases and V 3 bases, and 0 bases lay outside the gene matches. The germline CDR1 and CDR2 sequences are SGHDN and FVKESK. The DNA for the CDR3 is TGTGCCAGCAGCCAGGGACTAGCGGGGGCCTACGAGCAGTACTTC. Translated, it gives CASSQGLAGAYEQYF.

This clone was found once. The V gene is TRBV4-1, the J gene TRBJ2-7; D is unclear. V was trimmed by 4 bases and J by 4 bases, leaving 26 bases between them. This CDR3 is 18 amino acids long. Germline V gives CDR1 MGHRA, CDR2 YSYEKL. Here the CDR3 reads CASSPAADDPLLGYEQYF. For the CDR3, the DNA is TGCGCCAGCAGCCCTGCAGCCGACGATCCCCTCCTGGGGTACGAGCAGTACTTC.

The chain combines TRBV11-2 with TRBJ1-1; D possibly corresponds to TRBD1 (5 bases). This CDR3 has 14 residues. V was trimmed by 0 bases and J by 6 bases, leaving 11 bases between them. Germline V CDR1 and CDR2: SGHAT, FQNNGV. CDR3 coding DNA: TGTGCCAGCAGCTTAGACAGCGGGGCCTCTGAAGCTTTCTTT. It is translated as CASSLDSGASEAFF. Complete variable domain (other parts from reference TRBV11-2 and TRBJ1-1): EAGVAQSPRYKIIEKRQSVAFWCNPISGHATLYWYQQILGQGPKLLIQFQNNGVVDDSQLPKDRFSAERLKGVDSTLKIQPAKLEDSAVYLCASSLDSGASEAFFGQGTRLTVV.

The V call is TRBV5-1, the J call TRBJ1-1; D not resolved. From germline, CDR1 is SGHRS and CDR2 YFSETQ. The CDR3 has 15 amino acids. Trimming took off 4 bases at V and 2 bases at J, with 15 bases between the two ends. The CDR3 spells CASSVDNPDNTEAFF. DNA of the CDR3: TGCGCCAGCAGCGTCGACAACCCAGATAACACTGAAGCTTTCTTT.

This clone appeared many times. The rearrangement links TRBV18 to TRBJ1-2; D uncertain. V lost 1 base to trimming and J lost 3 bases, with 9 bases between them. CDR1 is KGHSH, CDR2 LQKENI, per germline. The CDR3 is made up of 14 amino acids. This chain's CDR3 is CASSPRADDYGYTF. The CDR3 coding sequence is TGTGCCAGCTCACCACGGGCGGATGACTATGGCTACACCTTC.

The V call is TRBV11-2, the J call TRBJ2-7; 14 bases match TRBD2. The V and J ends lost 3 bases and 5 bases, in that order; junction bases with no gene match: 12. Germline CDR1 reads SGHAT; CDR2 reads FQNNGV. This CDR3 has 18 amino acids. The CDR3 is CASSLHRGLAGVRHEQYF. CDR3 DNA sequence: TGTGCCAGCAGCTTGCACCGGGGACTAGCGGGAGTACGACACGAGCAGTACTTC.

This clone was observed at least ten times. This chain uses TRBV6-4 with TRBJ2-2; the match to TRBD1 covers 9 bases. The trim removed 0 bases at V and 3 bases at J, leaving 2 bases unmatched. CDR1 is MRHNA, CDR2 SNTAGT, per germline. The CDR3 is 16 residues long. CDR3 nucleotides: TGTGCCAGCAGTGACTCGGGACAGGGCGACACCGGGGAGCTGTTTTTT. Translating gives CASSDSGQGDTGELFF.

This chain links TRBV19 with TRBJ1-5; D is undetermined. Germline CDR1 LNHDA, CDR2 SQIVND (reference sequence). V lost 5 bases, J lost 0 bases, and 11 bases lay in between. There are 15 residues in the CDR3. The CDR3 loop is CASSPSDYSNQPQHF. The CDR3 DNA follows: TGTGCCAGTAGTCCCAGCGATTATAGCAATCAGCCCCAGCATTTT.

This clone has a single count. The CDR3 reads CASSKELALGYEQYF. The CDR3 region has the DNA TGTGCCAGCAGCAAGGAACTAGCGTTAGGCTACGAGCAGTACTTC. The V and J genes are TRBV5-8 and TRBJ2-7; 7 bases are a match to TRBD2. J lost 3 bases, V lost 4 bases, and 10 bases had no gene match. CDR1 SGHTS and CDR2 YDEGEE come from the germline V gene. The length of the CDR3 is 15 residues.

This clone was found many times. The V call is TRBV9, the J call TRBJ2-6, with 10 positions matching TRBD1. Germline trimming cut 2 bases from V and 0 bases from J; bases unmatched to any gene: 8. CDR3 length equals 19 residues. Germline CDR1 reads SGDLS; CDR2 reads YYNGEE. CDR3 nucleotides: TGTGCCAGCAGCGTGGGGGCCAGACAGGGGGCCTCTGGGGCCAACGTCCTGACTTTC. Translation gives CASSVGARQGASGANVLTF.

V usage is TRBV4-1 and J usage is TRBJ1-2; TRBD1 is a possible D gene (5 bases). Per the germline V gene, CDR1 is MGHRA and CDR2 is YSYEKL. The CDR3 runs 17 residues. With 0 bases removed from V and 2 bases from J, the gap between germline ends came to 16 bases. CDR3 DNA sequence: TGCGCCAGCAGCCAAGAGCGGGGGATTGCGACAAACTATGGCTACACCTTC. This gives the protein CASSQERGIATNYGYTF.

The CDR3 DNA sequence: TGTGCCAGTAGTGTCCTCGGGACACAGGGTACACCCGGGGAGCTGTTTTTT. This codes for CASSVLGTQGTPGELFF. The rearrangement uses TRBV19 and TRBJ2-2, with D maybe TRBD1 (6 bases). The CDR3 is 17 residues long. V lost 5 bases and J lost 6, with 22 bases in between. Germline V gives CDR1 LNHDA, CDR2 SQIVND (reference sequence).

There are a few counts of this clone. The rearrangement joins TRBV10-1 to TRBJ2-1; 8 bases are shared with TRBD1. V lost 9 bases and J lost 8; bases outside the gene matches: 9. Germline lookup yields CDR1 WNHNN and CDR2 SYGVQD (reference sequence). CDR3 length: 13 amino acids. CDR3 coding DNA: TGCGCCAGTAGTAAACAGGGGGGAGATGAGCAGTTCTTC. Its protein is CASSKQGGDEQFF.

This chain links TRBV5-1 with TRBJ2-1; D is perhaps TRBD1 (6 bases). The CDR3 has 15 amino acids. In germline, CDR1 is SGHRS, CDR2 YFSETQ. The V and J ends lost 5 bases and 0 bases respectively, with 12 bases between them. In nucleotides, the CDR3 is TGCGCCAGCAGAAGGGACACCAGCTCCTACAATGAGCAGTTCTTC. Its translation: CASRRDTSSYNEQFF.

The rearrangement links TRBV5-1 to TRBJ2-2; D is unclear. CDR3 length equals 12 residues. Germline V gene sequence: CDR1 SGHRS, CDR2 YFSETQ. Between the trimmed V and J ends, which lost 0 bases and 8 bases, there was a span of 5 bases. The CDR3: CASSLVEGELFF. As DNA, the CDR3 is TGCGCCAGCAGCTTGGTTGAGGGGGAGCTGTTTTTT.

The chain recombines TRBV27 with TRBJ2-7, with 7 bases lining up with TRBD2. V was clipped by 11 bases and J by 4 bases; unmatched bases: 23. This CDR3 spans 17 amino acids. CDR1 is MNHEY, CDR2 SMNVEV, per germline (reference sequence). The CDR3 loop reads CAHGRLAESFRKYEQYF. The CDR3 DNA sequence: TGTGCCCACGGGAGGCTCGCGGAATCTTTCCGGAAATACGAGCAGTACTTC.

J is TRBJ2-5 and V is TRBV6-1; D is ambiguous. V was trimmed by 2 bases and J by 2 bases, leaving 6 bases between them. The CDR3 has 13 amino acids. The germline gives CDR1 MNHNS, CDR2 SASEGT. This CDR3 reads CASSEYGQETQYF. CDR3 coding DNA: TGTGCCAGCAGTGAATACGGACAAGAGACCCAGTACTTC.

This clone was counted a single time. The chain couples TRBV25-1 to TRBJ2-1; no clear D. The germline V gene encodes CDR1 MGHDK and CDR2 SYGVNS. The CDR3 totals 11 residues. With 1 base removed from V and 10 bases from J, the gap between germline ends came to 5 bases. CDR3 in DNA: TGTGCCAGCAGTGAATCATGGGAGCAGTTCTTC. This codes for CASSESWEQFF. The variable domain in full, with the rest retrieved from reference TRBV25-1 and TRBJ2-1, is EADIYQTPRYLVIGTGKKITLECSQTMGHDKMYWYQQDPGMELHLIHYSYGVNSTEKGDLSSESTVSRIRTEHFPLTLESARPSHTSQYLCASSESWEQFFGPGTRLTVL.

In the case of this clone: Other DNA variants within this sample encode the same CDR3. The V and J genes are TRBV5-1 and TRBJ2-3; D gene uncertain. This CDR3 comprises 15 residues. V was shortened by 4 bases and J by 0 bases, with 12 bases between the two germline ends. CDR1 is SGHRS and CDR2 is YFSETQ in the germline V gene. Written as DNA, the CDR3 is TGCGCCAGCAGCCCCGACTCTACTAGCACAGATACGCAGTATTTT. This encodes CASSPDSTSTDTQYF. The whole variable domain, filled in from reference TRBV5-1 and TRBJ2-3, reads KAGVTQTPRYLIKTRGQQVTLSCSPISGHRSVSWYQQTPGQGLQFLFEYFSETQRNKGNFPGRFSGRQFSNSRSEMNVSTLELGDSALYLCASSPDSTSTDTQYFGPGTRLTVL.

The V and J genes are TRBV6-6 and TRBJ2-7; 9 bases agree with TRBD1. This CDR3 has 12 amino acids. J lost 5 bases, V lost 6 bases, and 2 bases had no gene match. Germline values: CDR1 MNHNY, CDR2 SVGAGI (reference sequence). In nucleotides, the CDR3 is TGTGCCAGCAGCTGGACAGGGGACGAGCAGTACTTC. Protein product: CASSWTGDEQYF.

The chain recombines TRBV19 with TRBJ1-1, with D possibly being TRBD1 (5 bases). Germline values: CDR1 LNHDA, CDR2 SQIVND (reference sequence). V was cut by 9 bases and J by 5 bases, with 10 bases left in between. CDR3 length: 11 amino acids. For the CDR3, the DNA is TGTGCCAGCCAGGGAGCTACTGAAGCTTTCTTT. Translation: CASQGATEAFF. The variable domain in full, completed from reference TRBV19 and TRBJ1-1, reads DGGITQSPKYLFRKEGQNVTLSCEQNLNHDAMYWYRQDPGQGLRLIYYSQIVNDFQKGDIAEGYSVSREKKESFPLTVTSAQKNPTAFYLCASQGATEAFFGQGTRLTVV.